This TCR beta chain is drawn from a study of CD8+ T cells in alopecia areata. Across the study: In an open-label trial, patients got 5 to 10 mg tofacitinib twice daily.

As concerns this clone: What it binds is unknown.

Germline CDR1 and CDR2: SGHNT and YYREEE (reference sequence). Trimming removed 0 bases from V and 3 bases from J, with 7 bases in between. The CDR3 is 14 residues long. Overall study findings and caveats: Scalp data also include sequences from resident alphabeta T cells of normal skin.

Those with alopecia areata gave lesional scalp punch biopsies and peripheral blood. The authors sorted CD4+ and CD8+ T cells from PBMCs. As the sequencing template, cDNA was produced by extracting RNA and reverse transcribing it. Some clones are missing from TCRdb's copy, which holds only in-frame ones; the method was immunoSEQ multiplex PCR. The repertoire holds about 180,000 clones, with more than 60% as singletons. This receptor was identified in a human donor with alopecia areata. The chain employs TRBV5-4 and TRBJ2-1; D call uncertain. The starting material was CD4+ T cells sorted from blood, obtained at week 0. The CDR3 sequence: CASSLGSIYNEQFF. Here the CDR3 DNA reads TGTGCCAGCAGCTTGGGATCTATCTACAATGAGCAGTTCTTC.